This is a list of T cell receptor beta chains from one sample in a study of cytomegalovirus exposure and HLA in healthy donors. This table comes from immunoSEQ multiplex PCR, and its TCRdb copy is limited to in-frame clones, with some not included. This sample has 150,000 to 200,000 clones, with 75% found just once. The source material was PBMCs. Every receptor here comes from a woman aged 45-59 years in good health and CMV-seropositive. The CDR3 runs from the conserved cysteine through the conserved F or W. D genes are given only for firm matches. Size is omitted from some rows. Given values are once, few, many or a class for expanded clones.

j_call | clone_size | d_call | v_call | cdr3_aa
TRBJ2-1 | . | TRBD2 | TRBV9 | CASSYTSGDYNEQFF
TRBJ2-2 | . | TRBD1 | TRBV5-1 | CASSDGTGGFGELFF
TRBJ1-2 | . | . | TRBV4-1 | CASSQEARSGYGYTF
TRBJ1-2 | . | TRBD1 | TRBV2 | CASSDNRGNGYTF
TRBJ1-5 | few | TRBD1 | TRBV6-1 | CASRELTGSAQPQHF
TRBJ1-4 | . | TRBD1 | TRBV19 | CASSLYQGGDEKLFF
TRBJ2-2 | . | TRBD2 | TRBV2 | CASTLAGTTGELFF
TRBJ2-1 | . | TRBD2 | TRBV12-5 | CASGLSSGGPYNEQFF
TRBJ1-2 | . | . | TRBV4-1 | CASSQAPGRRDDYGYTF
TRBJ2-5 | . | . | TRBV9 | CASSRASRWNNQETQYF
TRBJ2-5 | . | . | TRBV7-9 | CATAGSAETQYF
TRBJ2-2 | few | TRBD2 | TRBV5-4 | CASSPFGAGGRTGELFF
TRBJ1-6 | . | . | TRBV7-9 | CASSVQGLYNSPLHF
TRBJ1-3 | . | . | TRBV5-8 | CASSLEASWLGNTIYF
TRBJ2-1 | few | TRBD1 | TRBV6-5 | CASSPGQAYNEQFF
TRBJ2-7 | . | . | TRBV4-2 | CASSQAGIEQYF
TRBJ1-2 | . | TRBD1 | TRBV7-9 | CASSAGQNYGYTF
TRBJ1-1 | . | . | TRBV4-1 | CASSQGVAFRAFF
TRBJ1-2 | . | . | TRBV2 | CASREDDYGYTF
TRBJ1-4 | . | . | TRBV19 | CASSIPSRGGEKLFF
TRBJ1-6 | . | TRBD1 | TRBV2 | CASSLLGQGNSPLHF
TRBJ2-3 | . | . | TRBV5-1 | CASSYGGRTDTQYF
TRBJ2-5 | . | . | TRBV30 | CAWASKQETQYF
TRBJ1-1 | . | TRBD1 | TRBV5-5 | CASSSPGTGTNTEAFF
TRBJ1-6 | . | . | TRBV2 | CASRGAGSSYNSPLHF
TRBJ1-2 | . | TRBD1 | TRBV5-6 | CASRLGQGEYGYTF
TRBJ1-2 | . | . | TRBV11-2 | CASSLALRGYGYTF
TRBJ2-2 | . | . | TRBV7-9 | CASSFDRRVSPSNTGELFF
TRBJ2-1 | . | . | TRBV7-2 | CASSVLGGSNEQFF
TRBJ1-2 | . | TRBD1 | TRBV19 | CASSSLRQGAGGYTF
TRBJ2-7 | . | . | TRBV11-3 | CASSPTTNSYEQYF
TRBJ2-5 | . | TRBD1 | TRBV5-4 | CASSPDRAQETQYF
TRBJ2-7 | . | . | TRBV11-2 | CASSLGVRSSYEQYF
TRBJ1-1 | . | TRBD1 | TRBV25-1 | CASRQGLLGAFF
TRBJ1-4 | . | TRBD1 | TRBV11-2 | CASSLGLRQGDEKLFF
TRBJ2-1 | . | . | TRBV7-9 | CASSASVAKNEQFF
TRBJ1-1 | . | . | TRBV18 | CASSPPGGRRDTEAFF
TRBJ1-5 | . | . | TRBV5-5 | CASSSQGNQPQHF
TRBJ2-2 | . | . | TRBV5-1 | CASSYDTGTGELFF
TRBJ1-3 | many | . | TRBV29-1 | CSVEDLEGSGNTIYF
TRBJ1-2 | . | . | TRBV7-8 | CASSLVQGSRGYTF
TRBJ1-3 | . | . | TRBV27 | CASSPLRGARGNTIYF
TRBJ1-6 | . | . | TRBV5-5 | CASSLDRWTYNSPLHF
TRBJ1-6 | few | . | TRBV5-1 | CASSLVSNSPLHF
TRBJ1-4 | once | TRBD1 | TRBV2 | CAGGQDEKLFF
TRBJ1-2 | . | . | TRBV10-3 | CAISPDSYGYTF